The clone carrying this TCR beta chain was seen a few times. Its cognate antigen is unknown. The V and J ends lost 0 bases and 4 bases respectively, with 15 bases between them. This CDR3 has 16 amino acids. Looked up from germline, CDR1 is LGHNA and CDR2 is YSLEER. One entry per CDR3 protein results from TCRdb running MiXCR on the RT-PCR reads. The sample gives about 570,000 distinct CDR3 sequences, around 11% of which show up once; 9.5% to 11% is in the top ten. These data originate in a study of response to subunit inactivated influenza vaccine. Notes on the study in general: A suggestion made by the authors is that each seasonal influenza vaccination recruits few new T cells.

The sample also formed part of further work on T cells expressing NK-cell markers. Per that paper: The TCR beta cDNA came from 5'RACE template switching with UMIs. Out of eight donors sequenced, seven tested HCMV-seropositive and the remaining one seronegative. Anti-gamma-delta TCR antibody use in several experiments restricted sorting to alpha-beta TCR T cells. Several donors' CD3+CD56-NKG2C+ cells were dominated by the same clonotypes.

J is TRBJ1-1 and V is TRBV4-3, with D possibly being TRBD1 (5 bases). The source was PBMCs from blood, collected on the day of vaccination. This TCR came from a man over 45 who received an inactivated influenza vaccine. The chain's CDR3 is CASSQDAQWGSTEAFF. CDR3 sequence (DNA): TGCGCCAGCAGCCAAGATGCCCAGTGGGGCAGCACTGAAGCTTTCTTT.